This passage covers 18 T cell receptor beta chains from one sample sequenced in a study of blood T cell repertoires in COVID-19. TCRdb keeps only in-frame clones here, not all; method: immunoSEQ multiplex PCR. The sample carries roughly 42,000 clones, 79% recorded once. Input material: peripheral blood. These receptor sequences come from a woman older than 75 with acute or convalescent COVID-19.

This clone was counted only a few times. V and J are TRBV6-5 and TRBJ1-1; D perhaps matches TRBD1 (6 bases). The CDR3 totals 13 residues. Germline assignment: CDR1 MNHEY and CDR2 SVGAGI. V lost 6 bases and J lost 0, with 8 bases in between. The CDR3 reads CASSQGMNTEAFF. In nucleotides, the CDR3 is TGTGCCAGCAGCCAGGGGATGAACACTGAAGCTTTCTTT.

The chain combines TRBV19 with TRBJ2-5; 7 positions match TRBD2. Germline V gene data show CDR1 as LNHDA and CDR2 as SQIVND (reference sequence). The ends lost 9 bases at V and 3 bases at J; junction bases unmatched: 19. The CDR3 covers 17 residues. The DNA of the CDR3 is TGTGCCAGGGAGGGGAGCGGCTGCGCGGGAGATGAAGAGACCCAGTACTTC. It encodes CAREGSGCAGDEETQYF.

This chain uses TRBV21-1 with TRBJ2-1; the table names TRBD1, a call not compared with the DNA. TRBV21-1 is tagged as a pseudogene. The length of the CDR3 is 18 residues. DNA of the CDR3: TGTGCCAGCAGCAGGAGAGACACAGGGGGCAGAATCGACAATGAGCAGTTCTTC. This codes for CASSRRDTGGRIDNEQFF.

The chain combines TRBV18 with TRBJ2-7, with 8 bases that match TRBD1. Looked up from germline, CDR1 is KGHSH and CDR2 is LQKENI. V gave up 4 bases and J gave up 7 bases; unmatched junction bases: 3. The CDR3 loop spans 12 amino acids. The CDR3 region is CASSRGDREQYF. The DNA of the CDR3 is TGTGCCAGCTCACGAGGGGACAGGGAGCAGTACTTC. Combining the CDR3 with reference TRBV18 and TRBJ2-7 gives the whole variable domain NAGVMQNPRHLVRRRGQEARLRCSPMKGHSHVYWYRQLPEEGLKFMVYLQKENIIDESGMPKERFSAEFPKEGPSILRIQQVVRGDSAAYFCASSRGDREQYFGPGTRLTVT.

The chain employs TRBV3-1 (or the pseudogene TRBV3-2) and TRBJ1-2; 12 nucleotides align to TRBD1. This CDR3 is 16 amino acids long. The V gene's germline CDR1 is LGHDT and CDR2 YNNKEL (reference sequence). The trim removed 4 bases at V and 5 bases at J, leaving 8 bases unmatched. CDR3 region: CASSPGQGAHSYGYTF. The CDR3, as DNA: TGTGCCAGCAGCCCGGGACAGGGGGCCCATTCTTATGGCTACACCTTC.

The rearrangement joins TRBV11-3 to TRBJ2-2, with 7 bases aligning to TRBD2. This CDR3 is built from 16 residues. The germline V gene has CDR1 SGHNT and CDR2 YENEEA. The V and J ends lost 4 bases and 2 bases, in that order; junction bases with no gene match: 7. CDR3 protein: CASSSGRGQNTGELFF. For the CDR3, the DNA is TGTGCCAGCAGCTCGGGGAGGGGCCAAAACACCGGGGAGCTGTTTTTT.

This clone has a single count. V usage is TRBV5-1 and J usage is TRBJ2-7; D might be TRBD1 (5 bases). CDR1 and CDR2 (germline): SGHRS, YFSETQ. Between the trimmed V and J ends, which lost 3 bases and 6 bases, there was a span of 16 bases. The CDR3 loop spans 14 amino acids. The CDR3 region is CASSSQTQRGEQYF. The DNA of the CDR3 is TGCGCCAGCAGCTCACAAACTCAAAGGGGCGAGCAGTACTTC.

The V call is TRBV18, the J call TRBJ2-1, with TRBD2 matching 9 bases. The length of the CDR3 is 17 residues. Germline V CDR1 and CDR2: KGHSH, LQKENI. The ends lost 1 base at V and 9 bases at J; junction bases unmatched: 13. In DNA form, the CDR3 reads TGTGCCAGCTCACCACGGTTGCGGACTAGCGTAGTCACTGAGCAGTTCTTC. Its translation is CASSPRLRTSVVTEQFF.

This chain joins TRBV27 and TRBJ2-1; weak D call: TRBD2 (6 bases). V lost 9 bases, J lost 4 bases, and 22 bases lay in between. The germline gives CDR1 MNHEY, CDR2 SMNVEV (reference sequence). The CDR3 has 16 residues. CDR3 protein: CASFLHSGSSYNEQFF. The CDR3 DNA reads TGTGCCAGTTTCTTACATAGCGGTTCCTCGTACAATGAGCAGTTCTTC.

The V call is TRBV7-2, the J call TRBJ2-3, with D possibly matching TRBD2 (7 bases). CDR1 is SGHTA and CDR2 is FQGNSA in the germline V gene. This CDR3 spans 16 amino acids. Between the trimmed V and J ends, which lost 4 bases and 4 bases, there was a span of 18 bases. CDR3 sequence (DNA): TGTGCCAGCAGCTCCCTAGGGGGAGGGCTTGCAGATACGCAGTATTTT. Its translation: CASSSLGGGLADTQYF.

V gene TRBV5-4 combines with J gene TRBJ2-1, with 9 positions matching TRBD2. V was clipped by 3 bases and J by 4 bases; unmatched bases: 11. Germline-derived CDR1 and CDR2 are SGHNT and YYREEE (reference sequence). CDR3 length equals 17 residues. CDR3 loop: CASSWDPAGGLYNEQFF. The CDR3 nucleotides are TGTGCCAGCAGCTGGGACCCAGCGGGAGGCCTATACAATGAGCAGTTCTTC. Variable domain in full (rest from reference TRBV5-4 and TRBJ2-1): ETGVTQSPTHLIKTRGQQVTLRCSSQSGHNTVSWYQQALGQGPQFIFQYYREEENGRGNFPPRFSGLQFPNYSSELNVNALELDDSALYLCASSWDPAGGLYNEQFFGPGTRLTVL.

V and J are TRBV19 and TRBJ2-1, with TRBD2 identical over 10 bases. The CDR3 totals 18 residues. V dropped 7 bases and J dropped 1; count of bases not matched to a gene: 13. From germline, CDR1 is LNHDA and CDR2 SQIVND (reference sequence). Here the CDR3 reads CASTSGLAGESSYNEQFF. DNA for the CDR3: TGTGCCAGTACCTCCGGGCTAGCGGGAGAATCTTCCTACAATGAGCAGTTCTTC.

The chain carries TRBV28 and TRBJ1-2; possibly TRBD1 for D (6 bases). The CDR3 is made up of 14 amino acids. Trimming took 5 bases from V and 8 from J, leaving 18 bases between them. Per germline, CDR1 MDHEN and CDR2 SYDVKM. This CDR3 is CASSAQDRKSGYTF. CDR3 coding DNA: TGTGCCAGCAGTGCTCAAGACAGGAAGTCGGGCTACACCTTC.

This chain connects TRBV6-4 to TRBJ2-1; 10 bases are shared with TRBD2. Trimming took 7 bases from V and 5 from J; bases not matched to a gene: 8. There are 15 residues in the CDR3. Germline CDR1 and CDR2: MRHNA and SNTAGT. The CDR3 loop reads CASTPRTSGDNEQFF. The CDR3, as DNA: TGTGCCAGCACTCCACGGACTAGCGGCGACAATGAGCAGTTCTTC.

The CDR3 DNA is TGTGCCAGCAGCGTAGCGGTAAATGAGCAGTTCTTC. Its protein is CASSVAVNEQFF. This sequence joins TRBV9 and TRBJ2-1; D uncertain. CDR1 is SGDLS, CDR2 YYNGEE, per germline. The CDR3 has 12 amino acids. Trimming cost V 0 bases and J 7 bases, with 5 bases left between them. The entire variable domain, with the rest obtained from reference TRBV9 and TRBJ2-1, is as follows: DSGVTQTPKHLITATGQRVTLRCSPRSGDLSVYWYQQSLDQGLQFLIQYYNGEERAKGNILERFSAQQFPDLHSELNLSSLELGDSALYFCASSVAVNEQFFGPGTRLTVL.

The rearrangement links TRBV19 to TRBJ2-1; D perhaps matches TRBD2 (6 bases). The CDR3 length is 17 residues. Germline CDR1 LNHDA, CDR2 SQIVND (reference sequence). Between the trimmed V and J ends, which lost 1 base and 5 bases, there was a span of 18 bases. This chain's CDR3 is CASSIVGAGRGNNEQFF. The CDR3 nucleotides read TGTGCCAGTAGTATAGTAGGGGCGGGACGGGGAAACAATGAGCAGTTCTTC.

This chain joins TRBV6-5 and TRBJ1-2, with 12 bases identical to TRBD1. Unmatched junction bases numbered 11, after V lost 8 bases and J lost 7 bases. The CDR3 covers 15 residues. The germline V gene encodes CDR1 MNHEY and CDR2 SVGAGI. The CDR3 DNA is TGTGCCAGCCGGGCTCCGGGACAGGGGGCGAGTGGCTACACCTTC. Protein: CASRAPGQGASGYTF.

V and J are TRBV9 and TRBJ1-2, with D unclear. CDR1 and CDR2 (germline): SGDLS, YYNGEE. The CDR3 length is 14 residues. The V gene lost 0 bases and the J gene lost 0 bases, with 6 bases spanning the gap. In nucleotides, the CDR3 is TGTGCCAGCAGCGTAGTAGGAGCTAACTATGGCTACACCTTC. Translated: CASSVVGANYGYTF.